These T cell receptor beta chains were read from a single sample in a study of cytomegalovirus exposure and HLA in healthy donors. Clones were read by immunoSEQ multiplex PCR, and TCRdb kept only the in-frame ones, dropping some. The profile shows 140,000 or so clones, around 73% of them singletons. Sequencing was done on a sample of PBMCs. The receptors stem from a female donor in good health and CMV-seronegative. Both conserved end residues are trimmed from each CDR3. The D gene is left open where the match is weak.

>TRBV27|TRBD1
ASSLSGQDYGYT
>TRBV19|TRBD1
ASSIASTGTVAGFSNIQY
>TRBV28|NA
ASSFGDTEAF
>TRBV7-2|TRBD2
ASGLAGLTDTQY
>TRBV28|TRBD1
ATLDRGGAGYT
>TRBV18|TRBD2
ASSPPGASGDYNEQF
>TRBV27|TRBD2
ASSLISGRAHNEQF
>TRBV7-9|NA
ASSKDSPYGYP
>TRBV27|TRBD1
ASSLWYGTGLPKEQF
>TRBV7-2|TRBD2
ASSLVRLAGVETQY
>TRBV28|NA
ASSFPSGSNQPQH
>TRBV28|TRBD1
ASNVDRVGGYT
>TRBV4-2|NA
ASAVNYNSPLH
>TRBV5-1|NA
ASSRVPMGLDQPQH
>TRBV6-5|NA
ASSYGPANYGYT
>TRBV28|NA
ASSLYKGPQETQY
>TRBV4-1|NA
ASSQEGGRSSEKLF
>TRBV11-1|NA
ASSLWPYTGELF
>TRBV7-6|TRBD2
ASRPLAGGRQETQY
>TRBV6-5|TRBD1
ASSPVYRGNNEQF
>TRBV7-3|NA
ASSSVGGAAGGYT
>TRBV4-3|NA
ASSQGNPRDYGYT
>TRBV5-8|NA
ASSLAGEGYT
>TRBV15|TRBD1
ATSRRTGGTGELF
>TRBV5-1|NA
ASSLGDEQY
>TRBV6-1|NA
ASSRGYEQY
>TRBV30|NA
ATLNYGYP
>TRBV7-8|TRBD2
ASSLASGELKTDTQY
>TRBV19|TRBD1
ASSGLRTGVSGANVLT
>TRBV5-5|NA
ASSVTNTGELF
>TRBV19|NA
ASTAIRKTDQYGYT
>TRBV28|NA
ASTSHPLSEEQY
>TRBV5-1|TRBD1
ASSIGQGPNSPLH
>TRBV2|NA
ASTGNSYNEQF
>TRBV29-1|TRBD1
SVGQGANGNTIY
>TRBV11-3|NA
ASSLGPSGETQY
>TRBV2|TRBD1
ASSFPLTGKAYEQY